The 16 T cell receptor beta chains in this list originate from one sample, sequenced in a study of cytomegalovirus exposure and HLA in healthy donors. This table comes from immunoSEQ multiplex PCR, and its TCRdb copy is limited to in-frame clones, with some not included. This sample has 120,000 to 150,000 clones, with 84% found just once. The sample was PBMCs. The origin of the receptors is a woman aged 25 to 39 in good health and CMV-seronegative.

The chain carries TRBV7-9 and TRBJ1-4; maybe TRBD1 (6 bases). This CDR3 spans 16 amino acids. Germline assignment: CDR1 SEHNR and CDR2 FQNEAQ (reference sequence). V dropped 5 bases and J dropped 10 bases, with 23 bases sitting between them. CDR3 DNA sequence: TGTGCCAGCAGCACTAACGCGGACAAAAAAGGGGGAAAACTGTTTTTT. Translation gives CASSTNADKKGGKLFF.

The chain uses TRBV5-1 and TRBJ2-2; D unclear. Per the germline V gene, CDR1 is SGHRS and CDR2 is YFSETQ. Trimming removed 2 bases from V and 5 bases from J, with 13 bases in between. The CDR3 sequence is 15 residues long. Written as DNA, the CDR3 is TGCGCCAGCAGCTTTGCCACATTTGAAACCGGGGAGCTGTTTTTT. This translates into CASSFATFETGELFF.

The rearrangement uses TRBV2 and TRBJ2-2, with D possibly TRBD1 on 5 matching bases. Trimming shortened V by 5 bases and J by 1 base, and 5 bases separated the two germline ends. The CDR3 sequence is 13 residues long. Germline V gives CDR1 SNHLY, CDR2 FYNNEI. CDR3 nucleotides: TGTGCCAGCAGTAGGGGGAACACCGGGGAGCTGTTTTTT. Protein sequence: CASSRGNTGELFF.

This clone showed up just a few times. The chain is built from TRBV10-1 and TRBJ2-7; 8 nucleotides match TRBD2. The J segment lost 7 bases and the V segment lost 5 bases, leaving 10 bases of the junction unmatched. This CDR3 has 14 residues. The germline V gene encodes CDR1 WNHNN and CDR2 SYGVQD (reference sequence). The CDR3 DNA follows: TGCGCCAGCAGTCGGGGGGGGCAGAGAGGAGAGCAGTACTTC. Translation: CASSRGGQRGEQYF.

The chain employs TRBV18 and TRBJ1-6; D gene uncertain. Germline values: CDR1 KGHSH, CDR2 LQKENI. V was shortened by 2 bases and J by 6 bases, with 14 bases between the two germline ends. The CDR3 is 16 residues long. The CDR3 region has the DNA TGTGCCAGCTCACCAGTCACAAACACCTTTAATTCACCCCTCCACTTT. It yields the protein CASSPVTNTFNSPLHF.

This sequence joins TRBV19 and TRBJ1-1; D possibly corresponds to TRBD1 (6 bases). Trimming shortened V by 4 bases and J by 0 bases, and 15 bases separated the two germline ends. There are 16 residues in the CDR3. Germline CDR1 is LNHDA and CDR2 is SQIVND (reference sequence). DNA for the CDR3: TGTGCCAGTAGTAACCAGGGGCAGGTCCTGAACACTGAAGCTTTCTTT. Translating it yields CASSNQGQVLNTEAFF.

In this sample, this clone turned up once. The chain is built from TRBV5-8 and TRBJ1-2, with 7 bases lining up with TRBD1. V shed 2 bases, J shed 5 bases, and the junction held 6 bases outside the gene matches. Germline V lookup: CDR1 SGHTS, CDR2 YDEGEE. This CDR3 spans 14 amino acids. The CDR3 protein is CASSFLGQNYGYTF. The CDR3 DNA reads TGTGCCAGCAGCTTCCTGGGACAGAATTATGGCTACACCTTC.

This chain joins TRBV28 and TRBJ1-2; possible D gene TRBD1, 5 bases. Germline CDR1 reads MDHEN; CDR2 reads SYDVKM. The CDR3 is 14 residues long. V was shortened by 4 bases and J by 7 bases, with 16 bases between the two germline ends. The CDR3 spells CASSSHRQLVGYTF. The DNA for the CDR3 is TGTGCCAGCAGTTCACATCGACAGTTGGTTGGCTACACCTTC.

V usage is TRBV7-2 and J usage is TRBJ2-2; a weak D match, TRBD2 (5 bases). This CDR3 contains 14 residues. V shed 5 bases and J shed 5 bases, with 12 bases lying between them. From germline, CDR1 is SGHTA and CDR2 FQGNSA. CDR3 sequence (DNA): TGTGCCAGCAGCCTAGGAGGTTTAACCGGGGAGCTGTTTTTT. Residues: CASSLGGLTGELFF.

J is TRBJ2-5 and V is TRBV7-2; unclear D gene. V was shortened by 2 bases and J by 2 bases, with 6 bases between the two germline ends. The CDR3 runs 13 residues. Germline V gene sequence: CDR1 SGHTA, CDR2 FQGNSA. CDR3 DNA sequence: TGTGCCAGCAGCTTAACGGTACAAGAGACCCAGTACTTC. Translated: CASSLTVQETQYF.

The J gene is TRBJ2-5, the V gene TRBV5-1, with 15 bases lining up with TRBD2. CDR1 is SGHRS, CDR2 YFSETQ, per germline. The CDR3 totals 16 residues. With V trimmed by 2 bases and J by 5 bases, 4 bases remained unmatched. The DNA for the CDR3 is TGCGCCAGCAGCTTCGGACTAGCGGGGGGGCTTGAGACCCAGTACTTC. Translation: CASSFGLAGGLETQYF.

The chain combines TRBV4-2 with TRBJ1-3; TRBD1 is a possible D gene (6 bases). V gave up 0 bases and J gave up 4 bases, with 10 bases separating them. The CDR3 contains 15 residues. Per germline, CDR1 LGHNA and CDR2 YNFKEQ. The CDR3 DNA is TGTGCCAGCAGCCAAGATACAGGGCCGGGAAACACCATATATTTT. It specifies CASSQDTGPGNTIYF.

This clone was counted once. The J gene is TRBJ1-2, the V gene TRBV6-5; D is possibly TRBD1 (6 bases). Looked up from germline, CDR1 is MNHEY and CDR2 is SVGAGI. Trimming cost V 6 bases and J 6 bases, with 20 bases left between them. The CDR3 length is 15 residues. DNA for the CDR3: TGTGCCAGCAGACGACGCTCCACGAACAGGGATGGCTACACCTTC. Translated: CASRRRSTNRDGYTF.

This clone was counted only a few times. V and J are TRBV7-2 and TRBJ2-3; TRBD2 is a possible D gene (6 bases). Trimming took 1 base from V and 0 from J, leaving 14 bases between them. CDR1 and CDR2 (germline): SGHTA, FQGNSA. CDR3 length: 17 residues. The DNA of the CDR3 is TGTGCCAGCAGCTTAGGGGCGGGGCGGGGCAGCACAGATACGCAGTATTTT. This encodes CASSLGAGRGSTDTQYF.

The CDR3 sequence: CASSRSGGGETQYF. The CDR3 region has the DNA TGTGCCAGCAGCCGGAGCGGGGGAGGGGAGACCCAGTACTTC. The V and J genes are TRBV6-5 and TRBJ2-5, with 8 bases matching TRBD2. The CDR3 has 14 amino acids. Germline V gene sequence: CDR1 MNHEY, CDR2 SVGAGI. J lost 5 bases, V lost 6 bases, and 8 bases had no gene match.

The rearrangement joins TRBV6-5 to TRBJ1-2; tentatively, D is TRBD1 (6 bases). The CDR3 runs to 14 residues. Germline assignment: CDR1 MNHEY and CDR2 SVGAGI. With 6 bases removed from V and 0 bases from J, the gap between germline ends came to 11 bases. The DNA for the CDR3 is TGTGCCAGCAGGAAGGGGGGGGCTAACTATGGCTACACCTTC. This codes for CASRKGGANYGYTF.